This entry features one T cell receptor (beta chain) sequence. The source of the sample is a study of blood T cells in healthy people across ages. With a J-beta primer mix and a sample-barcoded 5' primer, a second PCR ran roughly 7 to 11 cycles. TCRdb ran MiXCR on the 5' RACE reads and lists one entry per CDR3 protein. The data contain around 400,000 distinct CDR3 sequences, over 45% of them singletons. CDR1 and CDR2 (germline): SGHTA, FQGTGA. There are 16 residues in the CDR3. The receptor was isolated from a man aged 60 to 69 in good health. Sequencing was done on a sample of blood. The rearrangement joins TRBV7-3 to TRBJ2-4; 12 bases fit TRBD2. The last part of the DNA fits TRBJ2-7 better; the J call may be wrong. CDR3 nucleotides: TGTGCCAGCAGCCTCCGTCTAGCGGGAGGGCCTGGCGAGCAGTACTTC. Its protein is CASSLRLAGGPGEQYF.